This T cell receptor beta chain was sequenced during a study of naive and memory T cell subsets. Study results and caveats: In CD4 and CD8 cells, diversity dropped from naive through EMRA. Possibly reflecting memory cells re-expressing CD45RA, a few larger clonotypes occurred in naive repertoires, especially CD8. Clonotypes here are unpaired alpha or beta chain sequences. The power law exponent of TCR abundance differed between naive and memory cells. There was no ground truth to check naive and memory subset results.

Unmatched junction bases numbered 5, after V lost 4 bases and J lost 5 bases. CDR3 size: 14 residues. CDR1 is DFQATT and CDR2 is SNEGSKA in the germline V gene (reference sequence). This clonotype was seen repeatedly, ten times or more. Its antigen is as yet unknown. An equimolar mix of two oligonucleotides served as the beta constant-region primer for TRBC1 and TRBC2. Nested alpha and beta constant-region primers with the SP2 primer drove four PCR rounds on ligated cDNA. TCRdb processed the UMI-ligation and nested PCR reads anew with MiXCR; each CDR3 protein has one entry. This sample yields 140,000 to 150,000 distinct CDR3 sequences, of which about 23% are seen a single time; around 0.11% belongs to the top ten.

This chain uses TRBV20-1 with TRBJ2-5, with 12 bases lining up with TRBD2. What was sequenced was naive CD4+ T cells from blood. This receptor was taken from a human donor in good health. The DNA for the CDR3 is TGCAGTGCTACGACTAGCGGGAGCCGGGAGACCCAGTACTTC. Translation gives CSATTSGSRETQYF.